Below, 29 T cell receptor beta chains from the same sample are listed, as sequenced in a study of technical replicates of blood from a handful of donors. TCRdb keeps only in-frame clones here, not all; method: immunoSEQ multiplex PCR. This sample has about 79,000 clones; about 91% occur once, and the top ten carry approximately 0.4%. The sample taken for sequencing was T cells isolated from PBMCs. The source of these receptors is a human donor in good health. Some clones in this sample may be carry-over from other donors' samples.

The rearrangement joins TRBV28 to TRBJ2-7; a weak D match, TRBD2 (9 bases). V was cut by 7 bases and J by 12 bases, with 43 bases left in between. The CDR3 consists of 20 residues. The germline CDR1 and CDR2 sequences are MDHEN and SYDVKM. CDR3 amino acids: CASKRQGISGVAGVRGTWYF. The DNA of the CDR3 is TGTGCCAGCAAGAGACAGGGGATATCAGGCGTAGCGGGAGTGAGGGGTACATGGTACTTC.

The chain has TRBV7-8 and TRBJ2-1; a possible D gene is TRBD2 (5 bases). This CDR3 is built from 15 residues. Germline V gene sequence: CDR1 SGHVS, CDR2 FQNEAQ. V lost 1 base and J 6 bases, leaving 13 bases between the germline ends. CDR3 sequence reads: CASSLGLLGTNEQFF. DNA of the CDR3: TGTGCCAGCAGCTTAGGCCTACTAGGAACCAATGAGCAGTTCTTC.

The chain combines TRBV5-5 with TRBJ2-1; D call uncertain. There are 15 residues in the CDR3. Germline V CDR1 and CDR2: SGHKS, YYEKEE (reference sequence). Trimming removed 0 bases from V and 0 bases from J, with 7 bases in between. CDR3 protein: CASSLVASSYNEQFF. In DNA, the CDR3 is TGTGCCAGCAGCTTGGTTGCGAGCTCCTACAATGAGCAGTTCTTC.

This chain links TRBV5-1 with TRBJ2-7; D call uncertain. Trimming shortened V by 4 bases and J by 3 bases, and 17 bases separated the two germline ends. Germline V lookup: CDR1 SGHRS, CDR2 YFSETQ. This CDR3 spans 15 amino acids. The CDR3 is CASSPEAAKYYEQYF. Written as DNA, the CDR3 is TGCGCCAGCAGCCCTGAGGCTGCAAAGTACTACGAGCAGTACTTC.

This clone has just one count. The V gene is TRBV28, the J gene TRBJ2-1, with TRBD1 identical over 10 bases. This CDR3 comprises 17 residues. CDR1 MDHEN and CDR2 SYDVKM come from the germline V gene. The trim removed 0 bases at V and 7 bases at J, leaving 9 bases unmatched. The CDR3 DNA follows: TGTGCCAGCAGTTTATGGGGTTGGACAGGGGGAGGAAATGAGCAGTTCTTC. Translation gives CASSLWGWTGGGNEQFF.

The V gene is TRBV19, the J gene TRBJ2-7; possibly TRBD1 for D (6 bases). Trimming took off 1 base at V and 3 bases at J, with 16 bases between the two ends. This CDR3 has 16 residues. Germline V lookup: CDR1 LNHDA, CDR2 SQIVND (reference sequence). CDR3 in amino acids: CASSIVALDSYYEQYF. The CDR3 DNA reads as TGTGCCAGTAGTATAGTGGCCCTGGACAGTTACTACGAGCAGTACTTC.

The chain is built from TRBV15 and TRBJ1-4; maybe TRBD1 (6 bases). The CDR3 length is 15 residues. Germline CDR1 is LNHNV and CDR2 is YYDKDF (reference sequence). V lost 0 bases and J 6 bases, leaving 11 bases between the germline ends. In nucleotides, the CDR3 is TGTGCCACCAGCAGAGATATGGCAGGGGATGAAAAACTGTTTTTT. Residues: CATSRDMAGDEKLFF.

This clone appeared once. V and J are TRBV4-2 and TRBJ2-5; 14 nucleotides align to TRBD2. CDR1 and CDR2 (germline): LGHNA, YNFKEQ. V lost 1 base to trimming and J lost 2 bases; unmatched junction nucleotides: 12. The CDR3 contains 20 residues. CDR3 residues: CASSQVSRLAGGGGQETQYF. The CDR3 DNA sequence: TGTGCCAGCAGCCAAGTTTCAAGACTAGCGGGAGGGGGAGGTCAAGAGACCCAGTACTTC.

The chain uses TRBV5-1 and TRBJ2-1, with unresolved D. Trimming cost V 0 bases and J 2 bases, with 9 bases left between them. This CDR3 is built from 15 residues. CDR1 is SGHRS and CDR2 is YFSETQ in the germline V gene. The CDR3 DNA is TGCGCCAGCAGCTTGGCCCCAGGAACCTACAATGAGCAGTTCTTC. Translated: CASSLAPGTYNEQFF.

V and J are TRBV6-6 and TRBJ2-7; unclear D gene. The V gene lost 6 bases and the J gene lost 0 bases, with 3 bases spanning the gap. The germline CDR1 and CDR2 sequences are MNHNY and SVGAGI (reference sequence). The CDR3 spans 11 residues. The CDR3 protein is CASSISYEQYF. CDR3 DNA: TGTGCCAGCAGCATCTCCTACGAGCAGTACTTC.

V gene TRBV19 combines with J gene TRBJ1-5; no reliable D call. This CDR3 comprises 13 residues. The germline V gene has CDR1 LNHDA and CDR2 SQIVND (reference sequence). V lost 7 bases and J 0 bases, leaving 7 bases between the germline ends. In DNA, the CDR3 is TGTGCCAGTAATCATCATAGCAATCAGCCCCAGCATTTT. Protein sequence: CASNHHSNQPQHF.

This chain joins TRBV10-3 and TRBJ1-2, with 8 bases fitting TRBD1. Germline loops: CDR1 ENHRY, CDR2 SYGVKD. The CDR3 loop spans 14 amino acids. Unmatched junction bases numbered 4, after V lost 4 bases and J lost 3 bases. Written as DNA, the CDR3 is TGTGCCATCAGTGCGGTACAGGGGGACTATGGCTACACCTTC. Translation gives CAISAVQGDYGYTF.

The CDR3 DNA reads as TGTGCCAGCAGTCGCTTAGCGGGAGCGATCAATGAGCAGTTCTTC. Protein sequence: CASSRLAGAINEQFF. The rearrangement uses TRBV2 and TRBJ2-1, with 9 bases that match TRBD2. The CDR3 has 15 amino acids. CDR1 and CDR2 (germline): SNHLY, FYNNEI. J was trimmed by 6 bases and V by 5 bases; bases with no gene match: 8.

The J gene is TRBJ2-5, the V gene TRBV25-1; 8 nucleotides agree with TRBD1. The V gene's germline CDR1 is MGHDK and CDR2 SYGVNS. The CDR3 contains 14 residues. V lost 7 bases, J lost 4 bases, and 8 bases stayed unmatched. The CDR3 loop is CASIGTGGVETQYF. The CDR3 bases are TGTGCCAGCATCGGGACAGGCGGAGTAGAGACCCAGTACTTC.

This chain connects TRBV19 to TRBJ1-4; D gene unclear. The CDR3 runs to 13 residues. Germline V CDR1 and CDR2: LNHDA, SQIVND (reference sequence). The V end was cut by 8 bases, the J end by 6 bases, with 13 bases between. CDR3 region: CASSRVSDEKLFF. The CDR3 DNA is TGTGCCAGTTCGAGGGTTAGCGATGAAAAACTGTTTTTT.

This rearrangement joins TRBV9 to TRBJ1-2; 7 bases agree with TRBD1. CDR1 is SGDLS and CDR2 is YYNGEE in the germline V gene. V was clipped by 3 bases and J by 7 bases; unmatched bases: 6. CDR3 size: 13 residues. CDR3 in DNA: TGTGCCAGCAGCGCCACAGGGGCTTCTGGCTACACCTTC. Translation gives CASSATGASGYTF.

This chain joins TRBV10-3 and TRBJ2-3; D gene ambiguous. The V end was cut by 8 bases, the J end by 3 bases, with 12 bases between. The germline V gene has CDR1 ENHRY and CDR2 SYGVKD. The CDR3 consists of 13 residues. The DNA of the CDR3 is TGTGCCATCTCAGAAGGCGGTACAGATACGCAGTATTTT. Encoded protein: CAISEGGTDTQYF.

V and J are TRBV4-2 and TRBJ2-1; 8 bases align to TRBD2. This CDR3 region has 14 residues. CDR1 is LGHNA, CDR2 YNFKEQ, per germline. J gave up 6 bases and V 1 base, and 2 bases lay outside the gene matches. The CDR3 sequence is CASSQGGLVNEQFF. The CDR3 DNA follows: TGTGCCAGCAGCCAAGGGGGACTAGTCAATGAGCAGTTCTTC.

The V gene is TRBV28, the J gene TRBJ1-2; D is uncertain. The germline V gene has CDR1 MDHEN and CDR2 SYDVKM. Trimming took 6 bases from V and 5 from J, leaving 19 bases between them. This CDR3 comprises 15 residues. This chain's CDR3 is CASRFSYSGTYGYTF. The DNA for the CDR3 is TGTGCCAGCAGGTTTTCTTACAGTGGAACTTATGGCTACACCTTC.

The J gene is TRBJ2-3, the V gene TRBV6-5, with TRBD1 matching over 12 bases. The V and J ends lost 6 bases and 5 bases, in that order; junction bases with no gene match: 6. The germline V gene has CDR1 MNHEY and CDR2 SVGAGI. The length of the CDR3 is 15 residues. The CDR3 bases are TGTGCCAGCAGCCCGGGACAGGGGGCCCAAGATACGCAGTATTTT. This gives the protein CASSPGQGAQDTQYF.

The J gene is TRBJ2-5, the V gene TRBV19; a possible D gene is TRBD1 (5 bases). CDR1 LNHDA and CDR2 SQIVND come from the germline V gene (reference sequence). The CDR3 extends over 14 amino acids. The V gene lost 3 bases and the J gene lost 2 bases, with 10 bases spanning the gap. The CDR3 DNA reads TGTGCCAGTAGTATCCAGGGTCTACAAGAGACCCAGTACTTC. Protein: CASSIQGLQETQYF.

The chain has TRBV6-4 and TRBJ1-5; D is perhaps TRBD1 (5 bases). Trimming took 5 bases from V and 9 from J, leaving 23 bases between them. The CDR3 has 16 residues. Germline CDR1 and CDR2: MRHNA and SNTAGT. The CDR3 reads CASSSSDKSRRWPQHF. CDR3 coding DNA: TGTGCCAGCAGTTCATCGGACAAGTCCAGAAGATGGCCCCAGCATTTT.

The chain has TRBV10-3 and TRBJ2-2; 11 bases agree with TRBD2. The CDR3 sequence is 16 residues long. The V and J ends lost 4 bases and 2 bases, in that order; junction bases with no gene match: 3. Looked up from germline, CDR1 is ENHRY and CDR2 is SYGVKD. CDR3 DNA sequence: TGTGCCATCAGTGGACTAGCGGGACCAAACACCGGGGAGCTGTTTTTT. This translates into CAISGLAGPNTGELFF.

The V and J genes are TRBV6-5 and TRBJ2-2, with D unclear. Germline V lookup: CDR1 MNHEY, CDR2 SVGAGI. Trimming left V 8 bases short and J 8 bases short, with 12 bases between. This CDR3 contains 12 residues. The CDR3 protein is CASLAEAGELFF. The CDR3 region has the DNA TGTGCCAGCTTAGCCGAAGCGGGGGAGCTGTTTTTT.

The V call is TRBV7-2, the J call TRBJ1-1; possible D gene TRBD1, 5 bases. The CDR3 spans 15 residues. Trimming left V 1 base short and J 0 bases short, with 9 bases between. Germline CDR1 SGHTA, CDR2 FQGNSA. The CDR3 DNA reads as TGTGCCAGCAGCTTAGGCGTCAGGGTGAACACTGAAGCTTTCTTT. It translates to CASSLGVRVNTEAFF.

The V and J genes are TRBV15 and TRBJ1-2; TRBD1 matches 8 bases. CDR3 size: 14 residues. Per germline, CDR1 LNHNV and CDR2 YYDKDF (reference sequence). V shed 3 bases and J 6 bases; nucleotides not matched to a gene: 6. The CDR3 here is CATSSPGGGDGYTF. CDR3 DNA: TGTGCCACCAGCAGTCCAGGGGGCGGTGATGGCTACACCTTC.

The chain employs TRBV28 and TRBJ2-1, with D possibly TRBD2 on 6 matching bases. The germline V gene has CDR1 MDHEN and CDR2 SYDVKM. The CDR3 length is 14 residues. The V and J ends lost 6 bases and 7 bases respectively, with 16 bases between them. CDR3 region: CASSTAGIRNEQFF. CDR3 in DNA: TGTGCCAGCAGCACGGCGGGGATTAGAAATGAGCAGTTCTTC.

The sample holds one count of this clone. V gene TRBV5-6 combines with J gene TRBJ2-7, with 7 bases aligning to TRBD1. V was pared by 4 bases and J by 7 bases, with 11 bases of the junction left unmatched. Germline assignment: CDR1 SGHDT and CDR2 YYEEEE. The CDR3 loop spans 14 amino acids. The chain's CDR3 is CASSGKATGVEQYF. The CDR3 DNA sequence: TGTGCCAGCAGCGGAAAGGCAACAGGGGTAGAGCAGTACTTC.

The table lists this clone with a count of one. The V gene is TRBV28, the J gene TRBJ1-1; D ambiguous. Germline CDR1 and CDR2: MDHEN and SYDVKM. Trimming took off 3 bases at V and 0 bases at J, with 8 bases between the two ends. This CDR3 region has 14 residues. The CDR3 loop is CASSFLTMNTEAFF. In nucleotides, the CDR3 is TGTGCCAGCAGTTTCCTTACTATGAACACTGAAGCTTTCTTT.